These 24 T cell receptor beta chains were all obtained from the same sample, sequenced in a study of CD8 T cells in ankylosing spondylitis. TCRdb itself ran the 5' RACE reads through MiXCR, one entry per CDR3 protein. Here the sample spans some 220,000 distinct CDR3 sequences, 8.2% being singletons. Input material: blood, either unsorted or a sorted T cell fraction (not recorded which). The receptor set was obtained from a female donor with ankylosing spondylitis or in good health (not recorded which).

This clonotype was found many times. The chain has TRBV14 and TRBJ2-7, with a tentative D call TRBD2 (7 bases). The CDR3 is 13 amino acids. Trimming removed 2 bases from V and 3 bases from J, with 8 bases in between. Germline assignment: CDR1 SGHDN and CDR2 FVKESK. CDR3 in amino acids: CASSQRGGYEQYF. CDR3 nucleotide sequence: TGTGCCAGCAGCCAAAGGGGGGGCTACGAGCAGTACTTC.

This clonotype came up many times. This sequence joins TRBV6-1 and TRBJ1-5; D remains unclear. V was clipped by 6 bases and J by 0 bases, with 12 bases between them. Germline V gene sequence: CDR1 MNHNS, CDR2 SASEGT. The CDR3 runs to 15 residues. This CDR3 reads CASSRGGLSNQPQHF. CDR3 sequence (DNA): TGTGCCAGCAGCCGAGGAGGCCTTAGCAATCAGCCCCAGCATTTT.

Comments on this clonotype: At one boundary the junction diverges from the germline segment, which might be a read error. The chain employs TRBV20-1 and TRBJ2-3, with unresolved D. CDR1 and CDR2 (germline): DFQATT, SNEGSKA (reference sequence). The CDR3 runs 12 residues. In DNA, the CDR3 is TGCAGTGCTAGCGACTCGTCAGATATGCAGTATTTT. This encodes CSASDSSDMQYF.

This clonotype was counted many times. The CDR3 coding sequence is TGTGCCATCAGGGCGGGAGGAACCACAGATACGCAGTATTTT. Translating it yields CAIRAGGTTDTQYF. The chain carries TRBV10-3 and TRBJ2-3; 8 bases fit TRBD2. V shed 6 bases and J 2 bases; nucleotides not matched to a gene: 4. The CDR3 covers 14 residues. Germline V CDR1 and CDR2: ENHRY, SYGVKD.

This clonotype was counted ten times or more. CDR3 residues: CSARSGLAGVSYEQYF. In DNA form, the CDR3 reads TGCAGTGCCAGGTCGGGACTAGCGGGAGTTTCCTACGAGCAGTACTTC. The chain joins TRBV20-1 to TRBJ2-7; 14 bases align to TRBD2. Trimming at V came to 6 bases and at J to 1 base, leaving 8 bases not matched to a gene. The CDR3 loop spans 16 amino acids. Germline V CDR1 and CDR2: DFQATT, SNEGSKA (reference sequence).

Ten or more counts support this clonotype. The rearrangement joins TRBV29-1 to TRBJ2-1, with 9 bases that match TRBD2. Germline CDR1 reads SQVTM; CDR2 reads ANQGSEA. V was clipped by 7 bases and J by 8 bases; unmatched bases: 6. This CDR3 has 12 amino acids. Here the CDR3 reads CSGGLARDEQFF. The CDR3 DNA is TGCAGCGGTGGACTAGCGCGCGATGAGCAGTTCTTC.

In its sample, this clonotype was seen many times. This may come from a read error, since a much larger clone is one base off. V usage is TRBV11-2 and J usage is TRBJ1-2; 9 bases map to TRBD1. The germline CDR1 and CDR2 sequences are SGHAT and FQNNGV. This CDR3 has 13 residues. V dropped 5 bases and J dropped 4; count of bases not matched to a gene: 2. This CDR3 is CASSQDRGYGYTF. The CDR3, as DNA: TGTGCCAGCAGCCAGGACAGGGGCTATGGCTACACCTTC.

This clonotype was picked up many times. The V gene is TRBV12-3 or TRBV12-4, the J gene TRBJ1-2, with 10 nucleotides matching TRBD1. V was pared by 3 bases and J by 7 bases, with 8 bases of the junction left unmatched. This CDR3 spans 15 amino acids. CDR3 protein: CASSFLGQGVSGYTF. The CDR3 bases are TGTGCCAGCAGTTTCTTAGGACAGGGGGTCTCTGGCTACACCTTC.

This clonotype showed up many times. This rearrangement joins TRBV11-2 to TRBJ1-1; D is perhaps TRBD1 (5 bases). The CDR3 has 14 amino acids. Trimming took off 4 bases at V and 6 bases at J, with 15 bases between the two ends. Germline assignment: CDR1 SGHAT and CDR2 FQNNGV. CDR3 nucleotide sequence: TGTGCCAGCAGCTCCAGCAGGGATTTCGCTGAAGCTTTCTTT. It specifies CASSSSRDFAEAFF. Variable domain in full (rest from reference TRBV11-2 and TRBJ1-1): EAGVAQSPRYKIIEKRQSVAFWCNPISGHATLYWYQQILGQGPKLLIQFQNNGVVDDSQLPKDRFSAERLKGVDSTLKIQPAKLEDSAVYLCASSSSRDFAEAFFGQGTRLTVV.

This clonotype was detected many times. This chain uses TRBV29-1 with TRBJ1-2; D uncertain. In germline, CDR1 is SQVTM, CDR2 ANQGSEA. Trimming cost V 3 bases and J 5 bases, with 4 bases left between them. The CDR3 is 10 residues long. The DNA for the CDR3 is TGCAGCGTTGACGGTTATGGCTACACCTTC. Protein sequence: CSVDGYGYTF.

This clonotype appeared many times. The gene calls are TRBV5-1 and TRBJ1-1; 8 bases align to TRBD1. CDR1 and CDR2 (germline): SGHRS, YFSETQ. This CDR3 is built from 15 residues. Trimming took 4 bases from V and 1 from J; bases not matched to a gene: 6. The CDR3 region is CASSHPGGRNTEAFF. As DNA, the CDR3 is TGCGCCAGCAGCCACCCAGGGGGCCGGAACACTGAAGCTTTCTTT.

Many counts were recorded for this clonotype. This CDR3 is CSATGTGNYEQYF. The CDR3 DNA reads as TGCAGTGCTACCGGGACAGGCAACTACGAGCAGTACTTC. The chain recombines TRBV20-1 with TRBJ2-7, with 8 bases fitting TRBD1. With V trimmed by 4 bases and J by 3 bases, 5 bases remained unmatched. CDR3 length equals 13 residues. From germline, CDR1 is DFQATT and CDR2 SNEGSKA (reference sequence).

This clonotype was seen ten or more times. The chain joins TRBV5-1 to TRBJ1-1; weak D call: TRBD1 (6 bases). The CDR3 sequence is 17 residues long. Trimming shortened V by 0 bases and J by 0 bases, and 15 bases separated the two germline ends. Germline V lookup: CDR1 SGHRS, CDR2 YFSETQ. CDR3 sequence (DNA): TGCGCCAGCAGCTTGGCCGGGGGGCGGGGCATGAACACTGAAGCTTTCTTT. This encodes CASSLAGGRGMNTEAFF.

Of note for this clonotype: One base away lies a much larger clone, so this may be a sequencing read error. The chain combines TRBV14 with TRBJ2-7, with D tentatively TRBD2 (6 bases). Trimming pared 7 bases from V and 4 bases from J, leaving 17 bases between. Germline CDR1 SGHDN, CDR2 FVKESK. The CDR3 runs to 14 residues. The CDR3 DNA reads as TGTGCCAGCAACTTAGTGGGAGGACCTTACGAGCAGTACTTC. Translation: CASNLVGGPYEQYF.

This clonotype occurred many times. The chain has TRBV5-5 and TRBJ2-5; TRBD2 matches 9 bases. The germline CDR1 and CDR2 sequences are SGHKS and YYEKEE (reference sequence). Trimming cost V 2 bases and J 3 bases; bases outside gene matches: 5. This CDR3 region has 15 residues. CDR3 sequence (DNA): TGTGCCAGCAGCTTTGCTAGCGGGACCGAAGAGACCCAGTACTTC. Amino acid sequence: CASSFASGTEETQYF.

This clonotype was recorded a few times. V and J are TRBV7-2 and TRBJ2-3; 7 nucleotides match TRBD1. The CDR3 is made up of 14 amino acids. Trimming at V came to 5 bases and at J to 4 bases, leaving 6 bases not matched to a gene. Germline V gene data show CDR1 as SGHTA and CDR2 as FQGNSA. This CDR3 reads CASSRRGTADTQYF. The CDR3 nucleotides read TGTGCCAGCAGCAGGAGAGGGACAGCAGATACGCAGTATTTT.

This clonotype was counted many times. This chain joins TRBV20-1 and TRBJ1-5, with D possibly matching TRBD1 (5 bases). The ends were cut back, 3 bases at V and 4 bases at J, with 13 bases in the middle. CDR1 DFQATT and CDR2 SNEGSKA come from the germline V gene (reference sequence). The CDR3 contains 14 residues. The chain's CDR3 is CSASGQGLNQPQHF. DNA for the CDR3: TGCAGTGCTAGCGGGCAGGGACTAAATCAGCCCCAGCATTTT.

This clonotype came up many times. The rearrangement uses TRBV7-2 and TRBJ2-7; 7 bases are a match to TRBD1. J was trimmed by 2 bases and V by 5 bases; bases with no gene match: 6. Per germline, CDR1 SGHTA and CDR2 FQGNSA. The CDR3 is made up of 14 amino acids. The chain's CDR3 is CASSLRTGAYEQYF. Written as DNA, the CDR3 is TGTGCCAGCAGCCTCAGGACAGGAGCCTACGAGCAGTACTTC.

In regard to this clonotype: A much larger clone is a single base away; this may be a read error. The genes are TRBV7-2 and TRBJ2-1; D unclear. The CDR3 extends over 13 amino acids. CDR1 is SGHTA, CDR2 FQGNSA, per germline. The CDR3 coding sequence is TGTGCCGGCAGCTTAGGGCTTGCCAATGAGCAGTTCTTC. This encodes CAGSLGLANEQFF.

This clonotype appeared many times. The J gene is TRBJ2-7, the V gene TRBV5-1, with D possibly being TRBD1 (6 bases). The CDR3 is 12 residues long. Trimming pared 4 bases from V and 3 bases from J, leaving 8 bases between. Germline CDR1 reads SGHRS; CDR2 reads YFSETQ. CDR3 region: CASSRDNYEQYF. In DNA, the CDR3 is TGCGCCAGCAGCCGGGACAACTACGAGCAGTACTTC. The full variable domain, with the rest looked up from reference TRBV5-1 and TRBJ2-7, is KAGVTQTPRYLIKTRGQQVTLSCSPISGHRSVSWYQQTPGQGLQFLFEYFSETQRNKGNFPGRFSGRQFSNSRSEMNVSTLELGDSALYLCASSRDNYEQYFGPGTRLTVT.

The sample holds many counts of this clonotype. The CDR3 sequence is CSVLSDRSNEKLFF. CDR3 coding DNA: TGCAGCGTGTTGTCGGACAGATCTAATGAAAAACTGTTTTTT. This chain joins TRBV29-1 and TRBJ1-4; perhaps TRBD1 as D (6 bases). The V and J ends lost 6 bases and 3 bases respectively, with 14 bases between them. This CDR3 is 14 amino acids long. The germline V gene has CDR1 SQVTM and CDR2 ANQGSEA.

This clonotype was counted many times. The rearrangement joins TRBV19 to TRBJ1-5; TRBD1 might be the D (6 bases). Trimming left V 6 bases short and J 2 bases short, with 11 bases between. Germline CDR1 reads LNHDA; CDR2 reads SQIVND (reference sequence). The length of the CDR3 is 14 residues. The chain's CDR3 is CASSSAGGNQPQHF. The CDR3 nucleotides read TGTGCCAGTAGCTCGGCAGGGGGCAATCAGCCCCAGCATTTT.

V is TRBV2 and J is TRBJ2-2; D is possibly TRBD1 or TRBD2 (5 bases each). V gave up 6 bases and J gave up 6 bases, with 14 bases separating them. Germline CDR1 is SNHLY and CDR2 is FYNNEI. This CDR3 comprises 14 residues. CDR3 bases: TGTGCCAGCAGAAAGACAGACTATGCCGGGGAGCTGTTTTTT. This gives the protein CASRKTDYAGELFF.

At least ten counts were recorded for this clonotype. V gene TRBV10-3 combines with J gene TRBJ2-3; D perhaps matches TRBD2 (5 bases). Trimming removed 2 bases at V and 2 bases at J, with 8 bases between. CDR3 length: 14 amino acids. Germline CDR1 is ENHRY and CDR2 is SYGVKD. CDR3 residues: CAISEGLLTDTQYF. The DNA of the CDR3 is TGTGCCATCAGTGAGGGACTTCTCACAGATACGCAGTATTTT.